This TCR beta chain stems from a study of T-cell memory formation after mild COVID-19. Study information: For the most part, TCR clusters were specific to one donor.

TCRdb recomputed calls from the 5' RACE reads with MiXCR, one row per CDR3 protein. The sample lists under 550,000 distinct CDR3 sequences; roughly 18% were seen once. V shed 3 bases, J shed 4 bases, and the junction held 13 bases outside the gene matches. This CDR3 is 18 amino acids long. Germline CDR1 reads PRHDT; CDR2 reads FYEKMQ (reference sequence). The sample was PBMCs or a T cell subset sorted from them (not recorded which). The chain uses TRBV13 and TRBJ2-7, with 12 bases fitting TRBD2. The receptor was isolated from an adult woman who had mild COVID-19 (a few samples of this study predate the infection). Cell type and time point are not known. As DNA, the CDR3 is TGTGCCAGCAGCTTCGGGACTAGCGGGCCCTCTAACCCGTACGAGCAGTACTTC. Translated, it gives CASSFGTSGPSNPYEQYF. Variable domain in full (rest from reference TRBV13 and TRBJ2-7): AAGVIQSPRHLIKEKRETATLKCYPIPRHDTVYWYQQGPGQDPQFLISFYEKMQSDKGSIPDRFSAQQFSDYHSELNMSSLELGDSALYFCASSFGTSGPSNPYEQYFGPGTRLTVT.